The clone carrying this TCR beta chain was seen only a few times. Germline trimming cut 5 bases from V and 6 bases from J; bases unmatched to any gene: 2. The CDR3 runs to 13 residues. Looked up from germline, CDR1 is LGHDT and CDR2 is YNNKEL (reference sequence). The authors ran a second PCR of roughly 7 to 11 cycles using a sample-barcoded 5' primer and a J-beta primer mix. A single record per CDR3 protein comes from TCRdb applying MiXCR to the 5' RACE reads. Counted here are approximately 780,000 distinct CDR3 sequences, around a quarter occurring once; the ten biggest clones make up 2.5% to 3.5%. This entry comes from a study of blood T cells in healthy people across ages. These data also featured in a second study, about T cells of mothers and their children.

Input material: blood. The sequence was collected from a boy aged 5-17 years in good health. The chain links TRBV3-1 to TRBJ2-1; TRBD2 aligns across 9 bases. CDR3 residues: CASSWGLANEQFF. The CDR3 nucleotides are TGTGCCAGCAGCTGGGGACTAGCCAATGAGCAGTTCTTC.